The 29 T cell receptor beta chains below were found in one sample sequenced in a study of blood T cell repertoires in COVID-19. Produced via immunoSEQ multiplex PCR; TCRdb's table is partial and in-frame only. The table has 210,000 or so clones, over 75% seen once. The sequencing input was peripheral blood. Receptors were obtained from a woman aged 40 to 49 who had recovered from COVID-19.

The chain joins TRBV4-3 to TRBJ2-1; possible D gene TRBD2, 6 bases. From germline, CDR1 is LGHNA and CDR2 YSLEER. Trimming removed 2 bases from V and 5 bases from J, with 19 bases in between. CDR3 length equals 17 residues. For the CDR3, the DNA is TGCGCCAGCAGCCAAAGGGCATACGGCGGGACCAACAATGAGCAGTTCTTC. Its protein product is CASSQRAYGGTNNEQFF.

This clone was seen only once. V gene TRBV18 combines with J gene TRBJ2-5; 7 bases align to TRBD1. Germline V gene lookup returns CDR1 KGHSH and CDR2 LQKENI. The CDR3 runs to 14 residues. Trimming cost V 6 bases and J 3 bases; bases outside gene matches: 7. The CDR3 bases are TGTGCCAGCTCGCCTGGGACAGCCGAAGAGACCCAGTACTTC. Residues: CASSPGTAEETQYF.

This chain joins TRBV9 and TRBJ2-2, with a possible D match to TRBD2 (6 bases). Germline CDR1 and CDR2: SGDLS and YYNGEE. The CDR3 loop spans 13 amino acids. V was shortened by 4 bases and J by 6 bases, with 10 bases between the two germline ends. The CDR3 nucleotides are TGTGCCAGCAGCAAGGACTATGCCGGGGAGCTGTTTTTT. Residues: CASSKDYAGELFF.

The gene calls are TRBV15 and TRBJ2-4; tentatively, D is TRBD1 (6 bases). The CDR3 totals 16 residues. Trimming left V 0 bases short and J 7 bases short, with 16 bases between. CDR1 and CDR2 from the germline V gene are LNHNV and YYDKDF (reference sequence). The CDR3 reads CATSRDIDQGYNIQYF. The DNA for the CDR3 is TGTGCCACCAGCAGAGATATCGACCAGGGGTATAACATTCAGTACTTC.

Notes on this clone: The same CDR3 arises from other DNA sequences in this sample as well. The chain carries TRBV5-1 and TRBJ2-3; 12 nucleotides line up with TRBD2. CDR3 length: 16 amino acids. The junction had 3 bases not matched to a gene; V was cut back by 4 bases and J by 0 bases. CDR1 is SGHRS, CDR2 YFSETQ, per germline. The CDR3 bases are TGCGCCAGCAGCCCCGGGACTAGCGGGAGCACAGATACGCAGTATTTT. This sequence encodes CASSPGTSGSTDTQYF.

This chain links TRBV9 with TRBJ2-1, with D perhaps matching TRBD1 (6 bases). Germline lookup yields CDR1 SGDLS and CDR2 YYNGEE. Trimming stripped 2 bases from V and 5 bases from J, with 11 bases between. The CDR3 consists of 14 residues. In DNA, the CDR3 is TGTGCCAGCAGCGTTCCAGGACAGAACAATGAGCAGTTCTTC. Translating gives CASSVPGQNNEQFF. Together with reference TRBV9 and TRBJ2-1, the CDR3 gives the full variable domain: DSGVTQTPKHLITATGQRVTLRCSPRSGDLSVYWYQQSLDQGLQFLIQYYNGEERAKGNILERFSAQQFPDLHSELNLSSLELGDSALYFCASSVPGQNNEQFFGPGTRLTVL.

The gene calls are TRBV19 and TRBJ1-2; 8 bases are shared with TRBD1. The junction had 10 bases not matched to a gene; V was cut back by 7 bases and J by 3 bases. Germline values: CDR1 LNHDA, CDR2 SQIVND (reference sequence). The CDR3 has 15 residues. CDR3 loop: CASNWGQEAYYGYTF. In DNA, the CDR3 is TGTGCCAGTAATTGGGGACAGGAGGCATACTATGGCTACACCTTC. Looking up the rest from reference TRBV19 and TRBJ1-2 gives the full variable domain: DGGITQSPKYLFRKEGQNVTLSCEQNLNHDAMYWYRQDPGQGLRLIYYSQIVNDFQKGDIAEGYSVSREKKESFPLTVTSAQKNPTAFYLCASNWGQEAYYGYTFGSGTRLTVV.

The rearrangement uses TRBV30 and TRBJ2-3; 8 bases map to TRBD1. The CDR3 runs to 16 residues. The V and J ends lost 0 bases and 3 bases, in that order; junction bases with no gene match: 8. CDR1 and CDR2 (germline): GTSNPN, SVGIG (reference sequence). The chain's CDR3 is CAWSVLDRVETDTQYF. CDR3 sequence (DNA): TGTGCCTGGAGTGTTTTGGACAGGGTTGAGACAGATACGCAGTATTTT.

The rearrangement links TRBV5-1 to TRBJ2-4, with D perhaps TRBD2 (5 bases). From germline, CDR1 is SGHRS and CDR2 YFSETQ. V lost 0 bases to trimming and J lost 1 base, with 11 bases between them. The CDR3 totals 16 residues. The CDR3 DNA reads TGCGCCAGCAGCTTGGCCGTGGGGAGTGCCAAAAACATTCAGTACTTC. Translating gives CASSLAVGSAKNIQYF.

V is TRBV6-5 and J is TRBJ1-2, with no clear D. The V gene's germline CDR1 is MNHEY and CDR2 SVGAGI. The CDR3 length is 11 residues. Between the trimmed V and J ends, which lost 7 bases and 2 bases, there was a span of 5 bases. CDR3 protein: CASNYNYGYTF. In DNA, the CDR3 is TGTGCCAGCAACTACAACTATGGCTACACCTTC.

The chain couples TRBV18 to TRBJ1-1; weak D call: TRBD1 (5 bases). With 3 bases removed from V and 4 bases from J, the gap between germline ends came to 12 bases. CDR3 length: 14 residues. Germline V CDR1 and CDR2: KGHSH, LQKENI. This CDR3 is CASSPNPGITEAFF. The CDR3 nucleotides read TGTGCCAGCTCACCCAATCCAGGGATCACTGAAGCTTTCTTT.

The rearrangement joins TRBV6-2 or TRBV6-3 to TRBJ2-7; a possible D gene is TRBD2 (5 bases). This CDR3 is built from 14 residues. Germline V lookup: CDR1 MNHEY, CDR2 SVGEGT. V was pared by 4 bases and J by 0 bases, with 10 bases between. The DNA for the CDR3 is TGTGCCAGCAGTTTCTCTGGGAGCTCCTACGAGCAGTACTTC. Residues: CASSFSGSSYEQYF.

The V gene is TRBV7-9, the J gene TRBJ1-4; D may be TRBD1 (5 bases). The V gene's germline CDR1 is SEHNR and CDR2 FQNEAQ (reference sequence). The CDR3 runs to 12 residues. V was clipped by 8 bases and J by 3 bases, with 7 bases between them. CDR3 amino acids: CASGGANEKLFF. DNA of the CDR3: TGTGCCAGCGGAGGGGCTAATGAAAAACTGTTTTTT.

V usage is TRBV5-1 and J usage is TRBJ2-1; a weak D match, TRBD1 (6 bases). The CDR3 contains 14 residues. Germline CDR1 and CDR2: SGHRS and YFSETQ. Trimming left V 5 bases short and J 4 bases short, with 13 bases between. In DNA form, the CDR3 reads TGCGCCAGCAGACCCGGGACACAATACAATGAGCAGTTCTTC. Its protein product is CASRPGTQYNEQFF.

V gene TRBV19 combines with J gene TRBJ1-6, with unresolved D. Germline values: CDR1 LNHDA, CDR2 SQIVND (reference sequence). There are 14 residues in the CDR3. V shed 5 bases and J shed 12 bases, with 17 bases lying between them. CDR3 sequence: CASSSQLQAGPLHF. As DNA, the CDR3 is TGTGCCAGTAGTTCTCAACTTCAGGCTGGACCCCTCCACTTT.

The V and J genes are TRBV5-6 and TRBJ2-3; TRBD1 agrees at 9 bases. Trimming at V came to 3 bases and at J to 5 bases, leaving 13 bases not matched to a gene. The CDR3 is made up of 17 amino acids. In germline, CDR1 is SGHDT, CDR2 YYEEEE. The CDR3 DNA sequence: TGTGCCAGCAGCTCTCGTCAGAGGAGGACAGGGGTAGATACGCAGTATTTT. Its translation: CASSSRQRRTGVDTQYF.

The chain uses TRBV7-9 and TRBJ2-7; 10 bases are a match to TRBD2. J gave up 6 bases and V 4 bases, and 6 bases lay outside the gene matches. This CDR3 contains 14 residues. Germline values: CDR1 SEHNR, CDR2 FQNEAQ (reference sequence). The CDR3 DNA sequence: TGTGCCAGCAGCTCTAGCGGGAGTTGGGGCGAGCAGTACTTC. Its translation: CASSSSGSWGEQYF.

Here the CDR3 DNA reads TGTGCCAGCAGCCGCGTCCAGGGGGCCACGACCGGGGAGCTGTTTTTT. Amino acid sequence: CASSRVQGATTGELFF. This chain connects TRBV7-9 to TRBJ2-2, with 8 bases matching TRBD1. V shed 5 bases, J shed 5 bases, and the junction held 10 bases outside the gene matches. CDR1 SEHNR and CDR2 FQNEAQ come from the germline V gene (reference sequence). This CDR3 is built from 16 residues.

The rearrangement joins TRBV28 to TRBJ2-7; 13 positions match TRBD2. J lost 1 base, V lost 4 bases, and 7 bases had no gene match. CDR1 is MDHEN, CDR2 SYDVKM, per germline. This CDR3 spans 17 amino acids. CDR3 sequence (DNA): TGTGCCAGCAGTTCGATCGGGGGACTAGCGGGGTCCTACGAGCAGTACTTC. Translating gives CASSSIGGLAGSYEQYF.

This chain connects TRBV3-1 (or the pseudogene TRBV3-2) to TRBJ1-6; TRBD1 matches at 8 bases. Trimming removed 4 bases from V and 9 bases from J; junction bases left unmatched: 5. CDR1 and CDR2 from the germline V gene are LGHDT and YNNKEL (reference sequence). The CDR3 covers 14 residues. This CDR3 is CASSPGQGVSPLHF. CDR3 DNA sequence: TGTGCCAGCAGCCCAGGACAGGGAGTTTCACCCCTCCACTTT.

V is TRBV28 and J is TRBJ2-1, with TRBD2 matching 15 bases. The CDR3 has 14 amino acids. Germline CDR1 MDHEN, CDR2 SYDVKM. Losses at the gene ends were 5 bases for V and 11 bases for J; bases not matched to a gene: 4. CDR3 bases: TGTGCCAGCAGTCCGGGACTAGCGGGAGGCAAGCAGTTCTTC. Translation: CASSPGLAGGKQFF.

Turning to this clone: Germline and junction disagree at one end, which may indicate a read error. This chain uses TRBV7-9 with TRBJ2-3, with D tentatively TRBD2 (6 bases). CDR3 length equals 11 residues. Looked up from germline, CDR1 is SEHNR and CDR2 is FQNEAQ (reference sequence). The chain's CDR3 is CASSSKDWAGF. In DNA form, the CDR3 reads TGTGCCAGCAGCTCCAAGGACTGGGCGGGATTT.

As to this clone: At one end, the junction sequence differs from germline, possibly due to a read error. The chain uses TRBV3-1 (or the pseudogene TRBV3-2) and TRBJ1-2; D uncertain. Germline lookup yields CDR1 LGHDT and CDR2 YNNKEL (reference sequence). The length of the CDR3 is 14 residues. In DNA, the CDR3 is TGTGCCAGCAGCCAAGAATTTAGAAGTTACCATACTAACTTC. Its protein is CASSQEFRSYHTNF.

The chain uses TRBV2 and TRBJ1-5; D gene ambiguous. V was trimmed by 2 bases and J by 1 base, leaving 6 bases between them. Looked up from germline, CDR1 is SNHLY and CDR2 is FYNNEI. The CDR3 extends over 14 amino acids. CDR3 loop: CASSESRSNQPQHF. CDR3 nucleotides: TGTGCCAGCAGTGAATCGCGGAGCAATCAGCCCCAGCATTTT.

This clone appeared a single time. The gene calls are TRBV28 and TRBJ1-5, with 10 bases identical to TRBD1. The V and J ends lost 6 bases and 5 bases, in that order; junction bases with no gene match: 4. Per the germline V gene, CDR1 is MDHEN and CDR2 is SYDVKM. CDR3 length equals 14 residues. The CDR3 DNA reads TGTGCCAGCAGATCTGGACAGGGGGATCAGCCCCAGCATTTT. Its translation is CASRSGQGDQPQHF.

This clone appeared a single time. The V gene is TRBV9, the J gene TRBJ2-5, with D tentatively TRBD2 (6 bases). Germline V gives CDR1 SGDLS, CDR2 YYNGEE. Between the trimmed V and J ends, which lost 0 bases and 5 bases, there was a span of 8 bases. The CDR3 has 13 amino acids. The chain's CDR3 is CASSVGLEETQYF. The CDR3 coding sequence is TGTGCCAGCAGCGTAGGACTAGAGGAGACCCAGTACTTC.

A single count supports this clone. CDR3 DNA sequence: TGTGCCAGCACCCCCGGGAGGGACGAGCAGTACTTC. This gives the protein CASTPGRDEQYF. The rearrangement uses TRBV28 and TRBJ2-7, with 8 bases that match TRBD2. CDR1 and CDR2 from the germline V gene are MDHEN and SYDVKM. V was pared by 7 bases and J by 5 bases, with 4 bases of the junction left unmatched. CDR3 length: 12 amino acids.

The chain is built from TRBV4-1 and TRBJ2-7; 10 bases align to TRBD1. CDR3 size: 15 residues. Germline V CDR1 and CDR2: MGHRA, YSYEKL. Trimming cost V 4 bases and J 5 bases; bases outside gene matches: 8. The CDR3 DNA follows: TGCGCCAGCAGCCCTCCGGACAGGGGGATAAACGAGCAGTACTTC. It encodes CASSPPDRGINEQYF.

This clone has just one count. V gene TRBV5-1 combines with J gene TRBJ2-3; no clear D. The CDR3 is 13 amino acids. Germline V lookup: CDR1 SGHRS, CDR2 YFSETQ. The V end lost 4 bases, the J end lost 6 bases, and 12 bases lay between the germline ends. CDR3: CASSRRGGDTQYF. The DNA for the CDR3 is TGCGCCAGCAGCCGGAGAGGCGGTGATACGCAGTATTTT.